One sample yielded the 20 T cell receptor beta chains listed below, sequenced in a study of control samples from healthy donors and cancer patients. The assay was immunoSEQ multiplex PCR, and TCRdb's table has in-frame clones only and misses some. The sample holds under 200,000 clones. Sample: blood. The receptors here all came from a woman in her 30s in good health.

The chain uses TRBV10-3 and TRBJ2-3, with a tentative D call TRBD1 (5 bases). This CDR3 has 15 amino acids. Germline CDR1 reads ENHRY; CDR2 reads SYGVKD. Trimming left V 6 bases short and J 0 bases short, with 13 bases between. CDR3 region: CAISYSAGSTDTQYF. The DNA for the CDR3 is TGTGCCATCAGCTATAGTGCAGGGAGCACAGATACGCAGTATTTT.

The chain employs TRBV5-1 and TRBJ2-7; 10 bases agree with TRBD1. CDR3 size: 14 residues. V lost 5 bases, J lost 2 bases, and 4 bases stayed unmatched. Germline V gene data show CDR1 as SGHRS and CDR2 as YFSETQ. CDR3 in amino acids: CASRPGTGAYEQYF. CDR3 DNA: TGCGCCAGCAGGCCCGGGACAGGGGCCTACGAGCAGTACTTC.

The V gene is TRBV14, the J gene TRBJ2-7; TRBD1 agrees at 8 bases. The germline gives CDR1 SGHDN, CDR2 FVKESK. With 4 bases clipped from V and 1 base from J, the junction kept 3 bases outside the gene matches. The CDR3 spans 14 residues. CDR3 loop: CASSRRDRSYEQYF. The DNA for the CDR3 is TGTGCCAGCAGCCGTCGGGACAGGTCCTACGAGCAGTACTTC.

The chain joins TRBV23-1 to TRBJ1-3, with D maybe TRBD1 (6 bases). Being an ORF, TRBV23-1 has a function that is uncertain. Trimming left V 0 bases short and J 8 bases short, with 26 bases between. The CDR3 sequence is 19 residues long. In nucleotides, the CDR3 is TGCGCCAGCAGTCAATCCCCTCAAAGAGACAGGCTACGGGGCCACACCATATATTTT. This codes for CASSQSPQRDRLRGHTIYF.

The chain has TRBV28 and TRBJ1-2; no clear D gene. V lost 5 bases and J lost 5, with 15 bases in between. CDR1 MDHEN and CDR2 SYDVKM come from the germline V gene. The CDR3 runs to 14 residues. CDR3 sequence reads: CASSREEGPYGYTF. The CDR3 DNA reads TGTGCCAGCAGTCGGGAGGAAGGGCCATATGGCTACACCTTC.

The chain's CDR3 is CATSDSRDSLGFYGYTF. The CDR3 DNA follows: TGTGCCACCAGTGACTCCCGGGACTCCCTCGGCTTCTATGGCTACACCTTC. The chain uses TRBV24-1 and TRBJ1-2; D possibly corresponds to TRBD1 (5 bases). Germline V CDR1 and CDR2: KGHDR, SFDVKD. V was pared by 4 bases and J by 4 bases, with 21 bases between. The CDR3 runs to 17 residues.

DNA for the CDR3: TGTGCCAGCAGCCCTGTGCTCAACAGGGGGCCGGATGGCTACACCTTC. Protein product: CASSPVLNRGPDGYTF. The chain employs TRBV5-4 and TRBJ1-2; the match to TRBD1 covers 9 bases. The ends lost 4 bases at V and 6 bases at J; junction bases unmatched: 13. The length of the CDR3 is 16 residues. Germline loops: CDR1 SGHNT, CDR2 YYREEE (reference sequence). The variable domain in full, completed from reference TRBV5-4 and TRBJ1-2, reads ETGVTQSPTHLIKTRGQQVTLRCSSQSGHNTVSWYQQALGQGPQFIFQYYREEENGRGNFPPRFSGLQFPNYSSELNVNALELDDSALYLCASSPVLNRGPDGYTFGSGTRLTVV.

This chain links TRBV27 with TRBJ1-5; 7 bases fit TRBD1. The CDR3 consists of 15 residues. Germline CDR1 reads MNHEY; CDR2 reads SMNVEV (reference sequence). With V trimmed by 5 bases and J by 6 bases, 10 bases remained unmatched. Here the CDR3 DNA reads TGTGCCAGCAGTATAAGAACAGGGGAAGGTCAGCCCCAGCATTTT. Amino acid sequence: CASSIRTGEGQPQHF.

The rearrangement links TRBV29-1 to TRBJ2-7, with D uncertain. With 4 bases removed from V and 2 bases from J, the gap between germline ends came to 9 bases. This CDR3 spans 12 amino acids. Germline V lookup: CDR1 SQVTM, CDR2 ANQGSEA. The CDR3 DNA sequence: TGCAGCGTTGTCGGGCAGACCTACGAGCAGTACTTC. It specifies CSVVGQTYEQYF.

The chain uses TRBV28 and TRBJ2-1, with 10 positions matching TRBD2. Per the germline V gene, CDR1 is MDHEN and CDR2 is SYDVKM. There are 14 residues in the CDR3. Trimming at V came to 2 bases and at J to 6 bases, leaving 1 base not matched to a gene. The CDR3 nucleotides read TGTGCCAGCAGTTTAGTAGCGGGGGGCAATGAGCAGTTCTTC. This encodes CASSLVAGGNEQFF.

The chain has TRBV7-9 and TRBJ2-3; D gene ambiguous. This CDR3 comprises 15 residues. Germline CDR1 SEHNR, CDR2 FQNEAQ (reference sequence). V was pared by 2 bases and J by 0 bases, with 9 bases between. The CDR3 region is CASSLIYLSTDTQYF. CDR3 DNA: TGTGCCAGCAGCTTAATTTACCTGAGCACAGATACGCAGTATTTT.

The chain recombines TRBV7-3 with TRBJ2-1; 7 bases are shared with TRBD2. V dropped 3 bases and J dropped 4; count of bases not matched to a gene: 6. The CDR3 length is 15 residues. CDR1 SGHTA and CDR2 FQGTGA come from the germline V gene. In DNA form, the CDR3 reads TGTGCCAGCAGCTTCGTCGTAGCGGGTTACAATGAGCAGTTCTTC. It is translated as CASSFVVAGYNEQFF.

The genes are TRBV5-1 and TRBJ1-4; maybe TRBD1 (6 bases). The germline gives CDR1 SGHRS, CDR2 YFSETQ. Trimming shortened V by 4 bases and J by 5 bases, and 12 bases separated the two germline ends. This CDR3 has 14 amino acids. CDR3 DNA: TGCGCCAGCAGCCCTGGACAGTGGAATGAAAAACTGTTTTTT. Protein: CASSPGQWNEKLFF.

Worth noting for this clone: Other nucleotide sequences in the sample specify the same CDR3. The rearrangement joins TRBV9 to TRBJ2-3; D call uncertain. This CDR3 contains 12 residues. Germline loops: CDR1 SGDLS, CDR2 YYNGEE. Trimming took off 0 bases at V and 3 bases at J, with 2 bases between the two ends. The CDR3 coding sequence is TGTGCCAGCAGCGTAGCGACAGATACGCAGTATTTT. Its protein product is CASSVATDTQYF.

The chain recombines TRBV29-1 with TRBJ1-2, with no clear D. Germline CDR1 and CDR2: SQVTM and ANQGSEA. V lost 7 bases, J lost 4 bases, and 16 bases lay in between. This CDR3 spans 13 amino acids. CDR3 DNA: TGCAGCGCCTTCGGCACGTTATCCTATGGCTACACCTTC. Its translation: CSAFGTLSYGYTF.

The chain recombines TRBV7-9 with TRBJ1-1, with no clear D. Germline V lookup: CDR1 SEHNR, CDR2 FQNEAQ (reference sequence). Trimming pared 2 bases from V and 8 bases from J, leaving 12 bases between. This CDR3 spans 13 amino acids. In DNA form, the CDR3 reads TGTGCCAGCAGCTTAACTCGGACGGTAGAAGCTTTCTTT. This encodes CASSLTRTVEAFF.

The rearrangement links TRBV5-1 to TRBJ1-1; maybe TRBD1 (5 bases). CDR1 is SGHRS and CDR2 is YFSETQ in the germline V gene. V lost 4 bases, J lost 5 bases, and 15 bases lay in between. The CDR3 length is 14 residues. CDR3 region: CASSNGAAETEAFF. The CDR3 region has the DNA TGCGCCAGCAGCAATGGGGCAGCGGAAACTGAAGCTTTCTTT. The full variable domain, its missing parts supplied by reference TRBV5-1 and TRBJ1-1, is KAGVTQTPRYLIKTRGQQVTLSCSPISGHRSVSWYQQTPGQGLQFLFEYFSETQRNKGNFPGRFSGRQFSNSRSEMNVSTLELGDSALYLCASSNGAAETEAFFGQGTRLTVV.

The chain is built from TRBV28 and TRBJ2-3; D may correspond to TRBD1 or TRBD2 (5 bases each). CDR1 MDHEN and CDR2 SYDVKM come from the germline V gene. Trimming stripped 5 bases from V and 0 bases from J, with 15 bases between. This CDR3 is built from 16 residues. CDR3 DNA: TGTGCCAGCAGTCAGACGGGGACCCTAAGCACAGATACGCAGTATTTT. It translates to CASSQTGTLSTDTQYF.

In DNA, the CDR3 is TGTGCCAGCAGTTCCACTCGGGGGTACGAGCAGTACTTC. Encoded protein: CASSSTRGYEQYF. The chain uses TRBV28 and TRBJ2-7, with D maybe TRBD2 (6 bases). In germline, CDR1 is MDHEN, CDR2 SYDVKM. The CDR3 is 13 amino acids. Trimming left V 4 bases short and J 4 bases short, with 11 bases between.

CDR3 DNA sequence: TGTGCCACCAGCAGAGAGCCCTCGGGTGGGGCCCCCTACAATGAGCAGTTCTTC. Protein sequence: CATSREPSGGAPYNEQFF. The chain couples TRBV15 to TRBJ2-1; D may be TRBD1 (5 bases). Trimming stripped 0 bases from V and 2 bases from J, with 17 bases between. CDR1 and CDR2 (germline): LNHNV, YYDKDF (reference sequence). This CDR3 region has 18 residues.